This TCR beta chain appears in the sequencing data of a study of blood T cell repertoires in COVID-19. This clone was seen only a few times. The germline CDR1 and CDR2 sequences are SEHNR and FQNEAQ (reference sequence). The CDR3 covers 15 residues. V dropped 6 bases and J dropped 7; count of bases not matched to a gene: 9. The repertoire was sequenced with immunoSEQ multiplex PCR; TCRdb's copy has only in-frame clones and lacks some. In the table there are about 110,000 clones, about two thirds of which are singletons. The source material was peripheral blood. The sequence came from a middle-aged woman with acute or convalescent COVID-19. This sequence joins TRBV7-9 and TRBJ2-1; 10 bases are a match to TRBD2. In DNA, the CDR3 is TGTGCCAGCAGAAAATCTAGCGGGGGCCGGAATGAGCAGTTCTTC. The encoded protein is CASRKSSGGRNEQFF.